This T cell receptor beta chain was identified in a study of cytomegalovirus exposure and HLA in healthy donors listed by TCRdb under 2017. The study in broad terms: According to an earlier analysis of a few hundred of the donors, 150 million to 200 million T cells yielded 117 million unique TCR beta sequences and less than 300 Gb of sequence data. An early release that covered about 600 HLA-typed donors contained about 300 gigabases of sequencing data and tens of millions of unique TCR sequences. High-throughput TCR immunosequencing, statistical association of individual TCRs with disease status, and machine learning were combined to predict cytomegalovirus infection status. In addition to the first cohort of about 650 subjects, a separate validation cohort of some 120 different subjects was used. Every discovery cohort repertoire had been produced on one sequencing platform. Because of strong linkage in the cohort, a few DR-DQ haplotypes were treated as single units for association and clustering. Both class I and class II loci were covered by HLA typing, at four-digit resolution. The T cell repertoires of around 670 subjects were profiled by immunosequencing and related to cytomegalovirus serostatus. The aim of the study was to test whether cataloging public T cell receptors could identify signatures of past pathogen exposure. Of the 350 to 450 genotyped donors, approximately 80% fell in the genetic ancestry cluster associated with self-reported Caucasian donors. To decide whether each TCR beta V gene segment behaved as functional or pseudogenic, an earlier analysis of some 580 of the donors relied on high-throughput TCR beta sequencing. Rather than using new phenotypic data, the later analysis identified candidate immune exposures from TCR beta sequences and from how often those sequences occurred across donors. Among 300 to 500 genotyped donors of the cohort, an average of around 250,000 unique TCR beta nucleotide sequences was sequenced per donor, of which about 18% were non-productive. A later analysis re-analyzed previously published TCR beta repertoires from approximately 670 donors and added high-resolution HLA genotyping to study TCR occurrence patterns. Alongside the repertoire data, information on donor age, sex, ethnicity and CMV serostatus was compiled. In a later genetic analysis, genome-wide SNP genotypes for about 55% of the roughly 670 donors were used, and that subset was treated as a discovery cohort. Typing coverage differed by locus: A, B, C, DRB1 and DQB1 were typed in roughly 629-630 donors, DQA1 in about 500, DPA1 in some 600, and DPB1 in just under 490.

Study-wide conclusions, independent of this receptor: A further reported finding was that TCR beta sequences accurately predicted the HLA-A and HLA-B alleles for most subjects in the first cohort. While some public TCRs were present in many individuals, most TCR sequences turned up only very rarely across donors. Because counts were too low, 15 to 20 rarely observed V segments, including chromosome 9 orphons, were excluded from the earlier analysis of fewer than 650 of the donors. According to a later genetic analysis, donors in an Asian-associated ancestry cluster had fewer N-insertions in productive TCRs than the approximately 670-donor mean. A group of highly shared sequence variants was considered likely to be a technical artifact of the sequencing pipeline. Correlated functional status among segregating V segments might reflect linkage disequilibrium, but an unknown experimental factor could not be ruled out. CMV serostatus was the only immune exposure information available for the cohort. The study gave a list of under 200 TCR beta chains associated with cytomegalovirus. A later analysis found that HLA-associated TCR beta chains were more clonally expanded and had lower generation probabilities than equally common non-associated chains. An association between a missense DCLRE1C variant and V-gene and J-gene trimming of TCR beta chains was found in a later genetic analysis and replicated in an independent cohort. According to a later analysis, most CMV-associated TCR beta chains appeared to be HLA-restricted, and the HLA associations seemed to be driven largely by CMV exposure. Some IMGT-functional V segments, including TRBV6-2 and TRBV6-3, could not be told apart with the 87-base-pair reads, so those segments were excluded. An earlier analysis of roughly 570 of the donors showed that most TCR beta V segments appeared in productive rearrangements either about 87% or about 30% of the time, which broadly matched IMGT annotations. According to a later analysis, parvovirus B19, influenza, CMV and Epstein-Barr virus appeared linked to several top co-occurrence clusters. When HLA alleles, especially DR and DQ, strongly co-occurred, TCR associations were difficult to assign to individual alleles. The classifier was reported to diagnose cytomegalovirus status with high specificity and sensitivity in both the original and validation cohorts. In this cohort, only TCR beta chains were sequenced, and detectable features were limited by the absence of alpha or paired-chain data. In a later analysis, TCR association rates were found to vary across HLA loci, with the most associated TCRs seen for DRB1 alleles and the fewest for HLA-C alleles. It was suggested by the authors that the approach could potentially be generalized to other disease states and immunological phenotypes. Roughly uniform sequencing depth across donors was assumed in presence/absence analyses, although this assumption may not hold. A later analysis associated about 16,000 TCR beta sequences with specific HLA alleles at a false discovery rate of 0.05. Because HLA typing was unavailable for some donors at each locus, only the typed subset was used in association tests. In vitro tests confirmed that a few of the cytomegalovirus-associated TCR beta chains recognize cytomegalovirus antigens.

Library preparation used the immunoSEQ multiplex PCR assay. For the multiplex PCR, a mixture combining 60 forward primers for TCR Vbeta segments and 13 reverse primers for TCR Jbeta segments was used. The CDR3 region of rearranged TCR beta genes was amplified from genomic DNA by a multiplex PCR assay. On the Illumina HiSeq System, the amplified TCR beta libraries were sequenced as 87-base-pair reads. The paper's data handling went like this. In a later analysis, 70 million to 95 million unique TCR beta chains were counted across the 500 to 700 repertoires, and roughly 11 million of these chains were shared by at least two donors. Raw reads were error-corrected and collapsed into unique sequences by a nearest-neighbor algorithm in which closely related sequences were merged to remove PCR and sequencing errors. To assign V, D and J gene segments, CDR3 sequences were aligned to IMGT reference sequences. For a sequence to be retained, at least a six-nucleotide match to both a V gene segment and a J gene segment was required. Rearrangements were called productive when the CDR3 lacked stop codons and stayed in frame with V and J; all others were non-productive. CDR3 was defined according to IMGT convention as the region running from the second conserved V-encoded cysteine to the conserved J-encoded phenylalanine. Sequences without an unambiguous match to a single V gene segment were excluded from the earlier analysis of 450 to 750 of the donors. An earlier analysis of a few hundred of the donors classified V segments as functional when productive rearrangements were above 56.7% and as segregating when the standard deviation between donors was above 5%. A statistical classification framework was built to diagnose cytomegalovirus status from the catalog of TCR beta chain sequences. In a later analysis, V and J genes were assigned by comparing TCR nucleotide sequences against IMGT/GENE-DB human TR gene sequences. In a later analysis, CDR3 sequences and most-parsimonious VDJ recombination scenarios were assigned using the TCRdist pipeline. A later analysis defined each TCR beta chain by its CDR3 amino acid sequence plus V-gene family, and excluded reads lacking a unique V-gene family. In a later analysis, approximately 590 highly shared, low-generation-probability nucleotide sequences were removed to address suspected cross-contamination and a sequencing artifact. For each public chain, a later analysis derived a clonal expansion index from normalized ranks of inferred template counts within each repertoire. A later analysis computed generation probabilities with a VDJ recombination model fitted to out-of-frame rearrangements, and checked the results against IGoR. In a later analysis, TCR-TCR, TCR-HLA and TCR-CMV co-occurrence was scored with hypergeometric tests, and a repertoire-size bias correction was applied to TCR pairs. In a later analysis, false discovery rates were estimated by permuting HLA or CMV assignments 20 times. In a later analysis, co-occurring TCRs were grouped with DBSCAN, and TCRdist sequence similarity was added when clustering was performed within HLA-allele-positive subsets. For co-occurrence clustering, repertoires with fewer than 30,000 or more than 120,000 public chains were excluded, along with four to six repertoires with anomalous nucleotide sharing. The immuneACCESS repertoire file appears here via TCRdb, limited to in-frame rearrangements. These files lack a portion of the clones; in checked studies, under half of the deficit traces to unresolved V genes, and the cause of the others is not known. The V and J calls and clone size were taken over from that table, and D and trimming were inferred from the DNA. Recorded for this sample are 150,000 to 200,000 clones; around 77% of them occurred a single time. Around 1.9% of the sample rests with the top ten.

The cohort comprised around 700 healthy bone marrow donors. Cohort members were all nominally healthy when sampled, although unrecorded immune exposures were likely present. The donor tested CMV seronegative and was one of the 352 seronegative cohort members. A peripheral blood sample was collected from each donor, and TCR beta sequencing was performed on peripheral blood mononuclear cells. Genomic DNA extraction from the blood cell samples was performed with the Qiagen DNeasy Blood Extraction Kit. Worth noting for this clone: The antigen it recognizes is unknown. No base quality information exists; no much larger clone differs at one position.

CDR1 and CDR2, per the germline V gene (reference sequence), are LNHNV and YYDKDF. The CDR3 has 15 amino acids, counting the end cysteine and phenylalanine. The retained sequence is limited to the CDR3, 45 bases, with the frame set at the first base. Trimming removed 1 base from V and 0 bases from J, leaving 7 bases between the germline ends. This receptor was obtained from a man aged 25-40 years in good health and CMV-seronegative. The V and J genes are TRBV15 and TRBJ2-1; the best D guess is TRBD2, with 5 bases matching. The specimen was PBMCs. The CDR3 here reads CATSRVRVSYNEQFF. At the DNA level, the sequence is TGTGCCACCAGCAGAGTGCGGGTCTCCTACAATGAGCAGTTCTTC.